These 28 T cell receptor beta chains were sequenced from one sample in a study of cytomegalovirus exposure and HLA in healthy donors. A multiplex PCR was run with 60 Vbeta primers and 13 Jbeta primers. Profiled with immunoSEQ multiplex PCR; TCRdb holds only in-frame clones, not every one. Of 100,000 to 150,000 clones in the sample, about three quarters are singletons; the top ten hold 3.4%. Sequences were obtained from PBMCs. Receptor source: a man aged 25-45 years in good health and CMV-seronegative.

The V call is TRBV19, the J call TRBJ2-4; 8 bases align to TRBD2. The CDR3 is 19 amino acids. V was pared by 3 bases and J by 0 bases, with 13 bases of the junction left unmatched. Germline values: CDR1 LNHDA, CDR2 SQIVND (reference sequence). In DNA form, the CDR3 reads TGTGCCAGTAGTATTCCCTCAGGCGGGAGGAATCTAGCCAAAAACATTCAGTACTTC. This sequence encodes CASSIPSGGRNLAKNIQYF.

This chain connects TRBV7-3 to TRBJ1-2; D may be TRBD1 (5 bases). CDR1 is SGHTA and CDR2 is FQGTGA in the germline V gene. The CDR3 length is 13 residues. With 2 bases removed from V and 4 bases from J, the gap between germline ends came to 8 bases. The CDR3 DNA follows: TGTGCCAGCAGCTTACTACAGGTCTATGGCTACACCTTC. Its protein product is CASSLLQVYGYTF. Filled out from reference TRBV7-3 and TRBJ1-2, the complete variable domain reads GAGVSQTPSNKVTEKGKYVELRCDPISGHTALYWYRQSLGQGPEFLIYFQGTGAADDSGLPNDRFFAVRPEGSVSTLKIQRTERGDSAVYLCASSLLQVYGYTFGSGTRLTVV.

The chain joins TRBV19 to TRBJ2-2; D gene unclear. CDR3 size: 11 residues. Germline V gene data show CDR1 as LNHDA and CDR2 as SQIVND (reference sequence). Trimming removed 5 bases from V and 5 bases from J, with 3 bases in between. In DNA form, the CDR3 reads TGTGCCAGTAGTTCGACCGGGGAGCTGTTTTTT. This gives the protein CASSSTGELFF.

V usage is TRBV5-1 and J usage is TRBJ1-6; 7 bases are a match to TRBD1. V lost 2 bases, J lost 9 bases, and 20 bases stayed unmatched. CDR1 is SGHRS, CDR2 YFSETQ, per germline. CDR3 size: 19 residues. The CDR3 here is CASSFGGGRGLSSGSPLHF. DNA for the CDR3: TGCGCCAGCAGCTTTGGAGGCGGCAGGGGGTTGTCGAGTGGTTCACCCCTCCACTTT.

This sequence joins TRBV10-2 and TRBJ2-1; 12 bases fit TRBD2. The CDR3 runs to 16 residues. The germline V gene encodes CDR1 WSHSY and CDR2 SAAADI. The V and J ends lost 4 bases and 1 base, in that order; junction bases with no gene match: 2. CDR3 in amino acids: CASSGLAGGSYNEQFF. The CDR3 DNA reads as TGCGCCAGCAGTGGGCTAGCGGGGGGGTCCTACAATGAGCAGTTCTTC.

This sequence joins TRBV27 and TRBJ1-4, with 10 bases aligning to TRBD1. Germline V gene lookup returns CDR1 MNHEY and CDR2 SMNVEV (reference sequence). The CDR3 sequence is 14 residues long. Trimming removed 5 bases from V and 13 bases from J; junction bases left unmatched: 10. The CDR3 nucleotides read TGTGCCAGCAGTCCACGACAGGGGGCGCTTATACTGTTTTTT. Translation gives CASSPRQGALILFF.

The genes are TRBV11-2 and TRBJ1-6; D is unclear. Germline values: CDR1 SGHAT, CDR2 FQNNGV. V was cut by 0 bases and J by 9 bases, with 6 bases left in between. This CDR3 has 13 residues. CDR3 coding DNA: TGTGCCAGCAGCTTAGATAGAGTTTCACCCCTCCACTTT. Translating gives CASSLDRVSPLHF.

The CDR3 reads CASSPGSRQGEQFF. The CDR3 coding sequence is TGTGCCAGTAGTCCCGGGTCTAGGCAAGGTGAGCAGTTCTTC. V usage is TRBV19 and J usage is TRBJ2-1; no clear D. Trimming left V 5 bases short and J 9 bases short, with 17 bases between. Germline V gene sequence: CDR1 LNHDA, CDR2 SQIVND (reference sequence). The CDR3 extends over 14 amino acids.

The sample holds one count of this clone. J is TRBJ1-2 and V is TRBV5-1; TRBD1 matches at 8 bases. In germline, CDR1 is SGHRS, CDR2 YFSETQ. The V segment lost 4 bases and the J segment 4 bases; nucleotides outside the gene matches: 6. This CDR3 contains 14 residues. In nucleotides, the CDR3 is TGCGCCAGCAGCCCCGGACAGGGAGGCTATGGCTACACCTTC. Its protein is CASSPGQGGYGYTF.

V usage is TRBV5-1 and J usage is TRBJ1-3, with 7 nucleotides matching TRBD1. The junction had 2 bases not matched to a gene; V was cut back by 2 bases and J by 0 bases. The CDR3 is 15 residues long. CDR1 and CDR2 (germline): SGHRS, YFSETQ. The CDR3 protein is CASSLDRVSGNTIYF. CDR3 coding DNA: TGCGCCAGCAGCTTAGACAGGGTCTCTGGAAACACCATATATTTT.

This chain joins TRBV10-3 and TRBJ1-6, with D hard to call. V lost 6 bases and J lost 0, with 15 bases in between. This CDR3 spans 17 amino acids. The germline gives CDR1 ENHRY, CDR2 SYGVKD. CDR3 residues: CAIRGGGRSSYNSPLHF. CDR3 bases: TGTGCCATCAGGGGCGGAGGTAGGAGCTCCTATAATTCACCCCTCCACTTT.

The V call is TRBV10-3, the J call TRBJ2-2; 8 bases line up with TRBD1. J was trimmed by 4 bases and V by 4 bases; bases with no gene match: 11. Looked up from germline, CDR1 is ENHRY and CDR2 is SYGVKD. CDR3 size: 17 residues. CDR3 DNA sequence: TGTGCCATCAGTGCACTCCAGGGGGCGGGCCCCACCGGGGAGCTGTTTTTT. Amino acid sequence: CAISALQGAGPTGELFF.

The rearrangement links TRBV11-2 to TRBJ2-3, with no clear D. Germline-derived CDR1 and CDR2 are SGHAT and FQNNGV. This CDR3 has 10 amino acids. V was shortened by 9 bases and J by 3 bases, with 4 bases between the two germline ends. The CDR3 spells CASRTDTQYF. CDR3 DNA sequence: TGTGCCAGTAGAACAGATACGCAGTATTTT. The entire variable domain, with the rest obtained from reference TRBV11-2 and TRBJ2-3, is as follows: EAGVAQSPRYKIIEKRQSVAFWCNPISGHATLYWYQQILGQGPKLLIQFQNNGVVDDSQLPKDRFSAERLKGVDSTLKIQPAKLEDSAVYLCASRTDTQYFGPGTRLTVL.

This clone was seen only a few times. The chain uses TRBV7-9 and TRBJ2-7; possible D gene TRBD2, 7 bases. Germline assignment: CDR1 SEHNR and CDR2 FQNEAQ (reference sequence). Deletions cut 2 bases from V and 1 base from J, with 15 bases between. The CDR3 covers 16 residues. For the CDR3, the DNA is TGTGCCAGCAGCTTATTCACGGGGGGACATTCCTACGAGCAGTACTTC. Its protein product is CASSLFTGGHSYEQYF.

The rearrangement links TRBV4-1 to TRBJ2-5, with a possible D match to TRBD2 (6 bases). V lost 8 bases and J 0 bases, leaving 22 bases between the germline ends. Germline V gene lookup returns CDR1 MGHRA and CDR2 YSYEKL. This CDR3 comprises 17 residues. The CDR3 nucleotides are TGCGCCAGCGGCCCAGAATGGGACTTCTCCTACCAAGAGACCCAGTACTTC. Translation gives CASGPEWDFSYQETQYF.

The table lists this clone with a count of one. V usage is TRBV6-5 and J usage is TRBJ1-5; 7 bases agree with TRBD1. Looked up from germline, CDR1 is MNHEY and CDR2 is SVGAGI. CDR3 length equals 13 residues. V was clipped by 2 bases and J by 5 bases; unmatched bases: 0. The CDR3 is CASSYDRDQPQHF. CDR3 DNA sequence: TGTGCCAGCAGTTACGACAGGGATCAGCCCCAGCATTTT.

The chain recombines TRBV1 with TRBJ1-2. TRBV1 represents a pseudogene. There are 12 residues in the CDR3. CDR3 nucleotide sequence: TGCACCCGGGGATTAGGTGTCCGCGGCTACACCTTC. As protein: CTRGLGVRGYTF.

In this sample, this clone turned up a few times. The rearrangement joins TRBV4-2 to TRBJ2-2; 11 bases match TRBD2. V lost 1 base and J lost 3; bases outside the gene matches: 13. Germline values: CDR1 LGHNA, CDR2 YNFKEQ. The CDR3 is 20 residues long. In nucleotides, the CDR3 is TGTGCCAGCAGCCAAGTTCCATTAGCGGGAGGGCCTGGGGACACCGGGGAGCTGTTTTTT. This gives the protein CASSQVPLAGGPGDTGELFF.

Of note for this clone: Its ends do not fully match the called genes, so a read error is possible. CDR3 residues: CARGGQGRVF. Written as DNA, the CDR3 is TGTGCCAGGGGCGGACAGGGTAGGGTCTTC. The rearrangement uses TRBV2 and TRBJ1-2, with 8 bases matching TRBD1. This CDR3 has 10 amino acids. Germline loops: CDR1 SNHLY, CDR2 FYNNEI.

The J gene is TRBJ2-7, the V gene TRBV4-2; 12 bases map to TRBD1. V lost 4 bases to trimming and J lost 7 bases; unmatched junction nucleotides: 5. The CDR3 has 14 amino acids. CDR1 is LGHNA, CDR2 YNFKEQ, per germline. CDR3 in DNA: TGTGCCAGCAGCCCGGGACAGGGGGCGAGGGAGCAGTACTTC. Its translation: CASSPGQGAREQYF.

This chain links TRBV5-1 with TRBJ1-1; the D is unclear. The CDR3 covers 15 residues. Between the trimmed V and J ends, which lost 5 bases and 1 base, there was a span of 15 bases. Germline CDR1 reads SGHRS; CDR2 reads YFSETQ. In nucleotides, the CDR3 is TGCGCCAGCAGTTCTGAGGGCAGAAAGAACACTGAAGCTTTCTTT. Its translation: CASSSEGRKNTEAFF.

The V gene is TRBV5-1, the J gene TRBJ1-1; the D is unclear. The germline V and J ends were trimmed by 4 bases and 0 bases, with 22 bases remaining between them. The V gene's germline CDR1 is SGHRS and CDR2 YFSETQ. This CDR3 spans 18 amino acids. The CDR3 coding sequence is TGCGCCAGCAGCGGGAGACGGGAAGCACTTTCCATGAACACTGAAGCTTTCTTT. Encoded protein: CASSGRREALSMNTEAFF.

This rearrangement joins TRBV6-6 to TRBJ1-1; D gene uncertain. CDR1 is MNHNY and CDR2 is SVGAGI in the germline V gene (reference sequence). The V gene lost 2 bases and the J gene lost 0 bases, with 7 bases spanning the gap. The CDR3 has 14 amino acids. CDR3 nucleotides: TGTGCCAGCAGTTACGTGGCAGTGAACACTGAAGCTTTCTTT. The encoded protein is CASSYVAVNTEAFF.

V usage is TRBV28 and J usage is TRBJ2-1, with 11 bases lining up with TRBD2. The J segment lost 2 bases and the V segment lost 6 bases, leaving 3 bases of the junction unmatched. Germline lookup yields CDR1 MDHEN and CDR2 SYDVKM. The CDR3 covers 15 residues. The CDR3 loop is CASRDSGRAYNEQFF. The CDR3 DNA sequence: TGTGCCAGCAGGGATAGCGGGAGGGCCTACAATGAGCAGTTCTTC.

This rearrangement joins TRBV5-1 to TRBJ1-1, with D hard to call. Germline CDR1 is SGHRS and CDR2 is YFSETQ. This CDR3 comprises 15 residues. Trimming took 0 bases from V and 0 from J, leaving 9 bases between them. CDR3 in amino acids: CASSLVMAVNTEAFF. The CDR3 DNA sequence: TGCGCCAGCAGCTTGGTCATGGCTGTGAACACTGAAGCTTTCTTT.

This clone appeared a few times. The chain combines TRBV28 with TRBJ1-2, with D hard to call. V dropped 2 bases and J dropped 6 bases, with 10 bases sitting between them. CDR1 is MDHEN, CDR2 SYDVKM, per germline. The CDR3 consists of 13 residues. The CDR3 DNA reads as TGTGCCAGCAGTTTAAGCAGGAGGGATGGCTACACCTTC. The encoded protein is CASSLSRRDGYTF.

This chain uses TRBV6-5 with TRBJ1-6; D might be TRBD1 (6 bases). The CDR3 is made up of 13 amino acids. The V and J ends lost 6 bases and 11 bases respectively, with 14 bases between them. The germline V gene encodes CDR1 MNHEY and CDR2 SVGAGI. The CDR3 reads CASRPGTPAPLHF. The CDR3, as DNA: TGTGCCAGCAGACCCGGGACACCGGCACCCCTCCACTTT.

The chain links TRBV4-1 to TRBJ2-3, with D maybe TRBD1 (6 bases). CDR1 is MGHRA, CDR2 YSYEKL, per germline. This CDR3 contains 15 residues. The ends were cut back, 6 bases at V and 0 bases at J, with 13 bases in the middle. DNA for the CDR3: TGCGCCAGCAGATTTATCGGGACAAGCACAGATACGCAGTATTTT. Protein: CASRFIGTSTDTQYF.